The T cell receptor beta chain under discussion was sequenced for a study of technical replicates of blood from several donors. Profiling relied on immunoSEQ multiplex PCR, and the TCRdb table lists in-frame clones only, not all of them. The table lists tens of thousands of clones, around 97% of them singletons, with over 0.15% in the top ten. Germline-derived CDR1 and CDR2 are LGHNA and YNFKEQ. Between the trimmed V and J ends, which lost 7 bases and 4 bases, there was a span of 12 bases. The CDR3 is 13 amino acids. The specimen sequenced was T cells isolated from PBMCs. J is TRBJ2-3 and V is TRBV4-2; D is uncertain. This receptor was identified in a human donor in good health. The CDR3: CASTPENADTQYF. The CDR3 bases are TGTGCCAGCACCCCCGAGAATGCAGATACGCAGTATTTT.